These 21 T cell receptor beta chains share one sample of origin, sequenced in a study of Ad26.COV2.S vaccination and SARS-CoV-2 variants. Documented treatment: 15 to 20 received Ad26.COV2.S at low or high dose, single or two shots; 5 received placebo; per-sample allocation not given. Collection of the samples took place on day 63 after the first injection of vaccine or placebo. Using immunoSEQ multiplex PCR, the repertoire was profiled, and TCRdb retains in-frame clones only, with some absent. The top ten clones hold over 1.5% of a sample with about 370,000 clones, over 75% of them seen once. The sample was peripheral blood, taken in a trial of Ad26.COV2.S vaccine versus placebo. Source of these receptors: a person aged 18 to 65 who received the Ad26.COV2.S COVID-19 vaccine or a placebo.

The chain is built from TRBV7-9 and TRBJ2-7; either TRBD1 or TRBD2 may fit D (5 bases each). Between the trimmed V and J ends, which lost 0 bases and 3 bases, there was a span of 9 bases. CDR1 SEHNR and CDR2 FQNEAQ come from the germline V gene (reference sequence). The CDR3 spans 14 residues. CDR3 DNA: TGTGCCAGCAGCTTAGCGGGACGGAACTACGAGCAGTACTTC. Protein sequence: CASSLAGRNYEQYF.

The chain is built from TRBV20-1 and TRBJ2-3; no definite D call. In germline, CDR1 is DFQATT, CDR2 SNEGSKA (reference sequence). The V and J ends lost 3 bases and 2 bases respectively, with 12 bases between them. The CDR3 is 14 amino acids. The CDR3 is CSASYRLNTDTQYF. For the CDR3, the DNA is TGCAGTGCTAGTTACCGCCTAAACACAGATACGCAGTATTTT.

V gene TRBV27 combines with J gene TRBJ1-1, with D possibly being TRBD1 (6 bases). Per the germline V gene, CDR1 is MNHEY and CDR2 is SMNVEV (reference sequence). CDR3 size: 15 residues. The germline V and J ends were trimmed by 6 bases and 1 base, with 15 bases remaining between them. The CDR3 here is CASSHYGTPNTEAFF. CDR3 coding DNA: TGTGCCAGCAGCCATTACGGGACACCGAACACTGAAGCTTTCTTT.

The rearrangement joins TRBV3-1 (or the pseudogene TRBV3-2) to TRBJ2-7; 7 bases match TRBD2. The CDR3 has 16 residues. Germline trimming cut 3 bases from V and 0 bases from J; bases unmatched to any gene: 8. Germline CDR1 LGHDT, CDR2 YNNKEL (reference sequence). The CDR3 nucleotides are TGTGCCAGCAGCCAGGGAACTAGCGTCGACTCCTACGAGCAGTACTTC. Protein sequence: CASSQGTSVDSYEQYF.

This clone was recorded only once. CDR3 sequence (DNA): TGTGCCAGTAGCCGGACTAGCGGGATCAATGAGCAGTTCTTC. This encodes CASSRTSGINEQFF. This sequence joins TRBV19 and TRBJ2-1, with 12 bases lining up with TRBD2. The V and J ends lost 6 bases and 6 bases, in that order; junction bases with no gene match: 3. Germline V gives CDR1 LNHDA, CDR2 SQIVND (reference sequence). The CDR3 runs 14 residues. Drawing the rest from reference TRBV19 and TRBJ2-1, the complete variable domain is DGGITQSPKYLFRKEGQNVTLSCEQNLNHDAMYWYRQDPGQGLRLIYYSQIVNDFQKGDIAEGYSVSREKKESFPLTVTSAQKNPTAFYLCASSRTSGINEQFFGPGTRLTVL.

This rearrangement joins TRBV7-9 to TRBJ2-7, with 11 nucleotides matching TRBD1. The V segment lost 9 bases and the J segment 0 bases; nucleotides outside the gene matches: 1. The CDR3 covers 13 residues. Germline V gene sequence: CDR1 SEHNR, CDR2 FQNEAQ (reference sequence). CDR3 residues: CASGTGGSYEQYF. The CDR3, as DNA: TGTGCCAGTGGGACAGGGGGCTCCTACGAGCAGTACTTC. Drawing the rest from reference TRBV7-9 and TRBJ2-7, the complete variable domain is DTGVSQNPRHKITKRGQNVTFRCDPISEHNRLYWYRQTLGQGPEFLTYFQNEAQLEKSRLLSDRFSAERPKGSFSTLEIQRTEQGDSAMYLCASGTGGSYEQYFGPGTRLTVT.

The chain couples TRBV7-2 to TRBJ2-3; D is undetermined. Germline CDR1 is SGHTA and CDR2 is FQGNSA. The CDR3 sequence is 13 residues long. Deletions cut 3 bases from V and 6 bases from J, with 10 bases between. The CDR3 loop is CASSFSGRDTQYF. DNA for the CDR3: TGTGCCAGCAGCTTCTCCGGGCGGGATACGCAGTATTTT. Full variable domain (missing parts from reference TRBV7-2 and TRBJ2-3): GAGVSQSPSNKVTEKGKDVELRCDPISGHTALYWYRQSLGQGLEFLIYFQGNSAPDKSGLPSDRFSAERTGGSVSTLTIQRTQQEDSAVYLCASSFSGRDTQYFGPGTRLTVL.

The chain combines TRBV5-5 with TRBJ2-7, with TRBD2 as a possible D gene (6 bases). The CDR3 totals 15 residues. Germline V gene sequence: CDR1 SGHKS, CDR2 YYEKEE (reference sequence). Trimming cost V 4 bases and J 2 bases, with 16 bases left between them. CDR3 in amino acids: CASSPSGSGPYEQYF. The CDR3 coding sequence is TGTGCCAGCAGCCCGTCGGGGAGCGGGCCCTACGAGCAGTACTTC.

The chain recombines TRBV4-1 with TRBJ1-2, with 9 bases that match TRBD1. CDR3 length: 15 residues. V lost 1 base to trimming and J lost 4 bases; unmatched junction nucleotides: 4. The germline V gene has CDR1 MGHRA and CDR2 YSYEKL. The CDR3 spells CASSQGGQGFYGYTF. CDR3 DNA: TGCGCCAGCAGCCAAGGGGGACAGGGATTCTATGGCTACACCTTC.

The chain recombines TRBV6-5 with TRBJ1-5; D uncertain. The CDR3 extends over 14 amino acids. Trimming removed 5 bases at V and 2 bases at J, with 10 bases between. Germline CDR1 MNHEY, CDR2 SVGAGI. CDR3 nucleotide sequence: TGTGCCAGCAGTCTTAGGACGGGCAATCAGCCCCAGCATTTT. Protein product: CASSLRTGNQPQHF.

The V and J genes are TRBV11-3 and TRBJ1-4; D perhaps matches TRBD1 (6 bases). The CDR3 length is 16 residues. The ends were cut back, 5 bases at V and 2 bases at J, with 15 bases in the middle. CDR1 is SGHNT and CDR2 is YENEEA in the germline V gene. The CDR3 sequence: CASSLGGARTNEKLFF. CDR3 coding DNA: TGTGCCAGCAGCCTGGGGGGGGCGAGGACTAATGAAAAACTGTTTTTT.

This clone occurred once. The same CDR3 is also encoded by other DNA sequences in this sample. CDR3 region: CASSQGQGGEKLFF. The CDR3 region has the DNA TGTGCCAGCAGCCAAGGACAGGGCGGTGAAAAACTGTTTTTT. The V and J genes are TRBV7-2 and TRBJ1-4; 8 nucleotides line up with TRBD1. The CDR3 consists of 14 residues. The germline V gene encodes CDR1 SGHTA and CDR2 FQGNSA. The J segment lost 7 bases and the V segment lost 5 bases, leaving 6 bases of the junction unmatched. The full variable domain, completed using reference TRBV7-2 and TRBJ1-4, is GAGVSQSPSNKVTEKGKDVELRCDPISGHTALYWYRQSLGQGLEFLIYFQGNSAPDKSGLPSDRFSAERTGGSVSTLTIQRTQQEDSAVYLCASSQGQGGEKLFFGSGTQLSVL.

J is TRBJ2-3 and V is TRBV18; possibly TRBD1 for D (5 bases). The CDR3 has 16 residues. Germline lookup yields CDR1 KGHSH and CDR2 LQKENI. V was pared by 3 bases and J by 0 bases, with 13 bases between. The CDR3: CASSPGAYASTDTQYF. CDR3 coding DNA: TGTGCCAGCTCACCTGGGGCCTATGCTAGCACAGATACGCAGTATTTT.

This clone was seen more than once but under ten times. The chain joins TRBV27 to TRBJ1-5, with D tentatively TRBD1 (5 bases). With 5 bases removed from V and 5 bases from J, the gap between germline ends came to 16 bases. The V gene's germline CDR1 is MNHEY and CDR2 SMNVEV (reference sequence). The CDR3 totals 15 residues. In nucleotides, the CDR3 is TGTGCCAGCAGTCCCTCCGACTGGGGACATCAGCCCCAGCATTTT. The encoded protein is CASSPSDWGHQPQHF.

The chain links TRBV19 to TRBJ1-6; 9 bases are a match to TRBD1. Germline V gives CDR1 LNHDA, CDR2 SQIVND (reference sequence). Trimming removed 5 bases from V and 7 bases from J; junction bases left unmatched: 6. CDR3 length: 15 amino acids. The CDR3 region is CASSPQGANNSPLHF. CDR3 in DNA: TGTGCCAGTAGTCCACAGGGGGCGAACAATTCACCCCTCCACTTT.

This chain links TRBV7-3 with TRBJ2-6; D remains unclear. Per the germline V gene, CDR1 is SGHTA and CDR2 is FQGTGA. The CDR3 has 14 residues. V was trimmed by 4 bases and J by 2 bases, leaving 6 bases between them. CDR3 amino acids: CASSSYTGANVLTF. The CDR3 region has the DNA TGTGCCAGCAGCTCTTACACTGGGGCCAACGTCCTGACTTTC.

The V call is TRBV4-3, the J call TRBJ2-3; D may be TRBD1 (5 bases). Germline CDR1 reads LGHNA; CDR2 reads YSLEER. The CDR3 runs to 14 residues. Trimming stripped 4 bases from V and 2 bases from J, with 10 bases between. In DNA, the CDR3 is TGCGCCAGCAGCCCGGACACCTCCACAGATACGCAGTATTTT. It translates to CASSPDTSTDTQYF.

The V gene is TRBV28, the J gene TRBJ1-2; 9 bases are a match to TRBD1. Germline trimming cut 4 bases from V and 4 bases from J; bases unmatched to any gene: 10. Germline CDR1 reads MDHEN; CDR2 reads SYDVKM. This CDR3 spans 16 amino acids. For the CDR3, the DNA is TGTGCCAGCAGTTCACCGCGGACAGGGGACGGCTATGGCTACACCTTC. Translating gives CASSSPRTGDGYGYTF.

The chain couples TRBV6-1 to TRBJ2-7; 9 bases are a match to TRBD1. V lost 4 bases and J lost 2; bases outside the gene matches: 9. Germline loops: CDR1 MNHNS, CDR2 SASEGT. This CDR3 is built from 16 residues. For the CDR3, the DNA is TGTGCCAGCAGTGGGGGGATAGGGACAGGGACCTACGAGCAGTACTTC. As protein: CASSGGIGTGTYEQYF.

The J gene is TRBJ1-1, the V gene TRBV27; no reliable D call. Germline lookup yields CDR1 MNHEY and CDR2 SMNVEV (reference sequence). This CDR3 region has 11 residues. V lost 6 bases and J lost 1, with 3 bases in between. CDR3 coding DNA: TGTGCCAGCAGGGAGAACACTGAAGCTTTCTTT. Protein product: CASRENTEAFF.

The V and J genes are TRBV7-6 and TRBJ1-3, with D hard to call. The CDR3 is 16 amino acids. CDR1 and CDR2 (germline): SGHVS, FNYEAQ. Trimming pared 1 base from V and 0 bases from J, leaving 10 bases between. In DNA form, the CDR3 reads TGTGCCAGCAGCTTAGGGGCAAGCCACTCTGGAAACACCATATATTTT. Translation gives CASSLGASHSGNTIYF.